This T cell receptor beta chain was recorded in a study of post-analysis software for immune sequencing data. Study information: Secondary progressive, relapsing-remitting and progressive-relapsing multiple sclerosis were among the included disease courses.

A remark on this clonotype: Antigen specificity is unknown.

The germline gives CDR1 SGDLS, CDR2 YYNGEE. With V trimmed by 3 bases and J by 1 base, 2 bases remained unmatched. The CDR3 is 14 amino acids. Unique molecular identifiers featured in each of the TCR beta cDNA libraries. TCRdb reprocessed the PCR reads via MiXCR and lists one record per CDR3 protein. The sample comprises about 540,000 distinct CDR3 sequences, around 36% of which are singletons, and 4.5% to 7.5% rests with the top ten. Study-level points and caveats: A significant reduction in normalized Chao1 diversity was observed in multiple sclerosis patients versus controls. Comparison of patients with controls showed five or six TRBV segments more frequent in patients, TRBV5-6, TRBV5-1 and TRBV20-1 among them.

The chain couples TRBV9 to TRBJ1-1; 8 positions match TRBD1. This receptor was identified in a girl younger than 18 with multiple sclerosis. Specimen: blood. The CDR3 DNA reads TGTGCCAGCAGCGCACAGGGGGAGAACACTGAAGCTTTCTTT. Translation: CASSAQGENTEAFF.